This T cell receptor (beta chain) derives from a study of OX40 agonist ivuxolimab in advanced cancers. Study conclusions and caveats: CD4+ and CD8+ blood T cells expanded clonally by week 6 at 0.1 to 3.0 mg/kg.

A word on this clone: As yet, its antigen is unknown.

Trimming removed 5 bases at V and 3 bases at J, with 13 bases between. Per the germline V gene, CDR1 is SGHNT and CDR2 is YENEEA. This CDR3 has 15 residues. Using immunoSEQ multiplex PCR, the repertoire was profiled, and TCRdb retains in-frame clones only, with some absent. The data show around 94,000 clones, around 87% seen once. The V call is TRBV11-3, the J call TRBJ2-2; D is perhaps TRBD2 (7 bases). This clonotype originated in an adult with an advanced solid tumor such as melanoma, head and neck, liver or kidney cancer. The sample here was CD4+ or CD8+ T cells sorted from blood, taken in a trial of the OX40 agonist ivuxolimab. DNA for the CDR3: TGTGCCAGCAGCCCTGCGGGGGCGTACACCGGGGAGCTGTTTTTT. It encodes CASSPAGAYTGELFF.